The T cell receptor (beta chain) under discussion was sequenced for a study of T cell responses to AZD1222 COVID-19 vaccine (dated by TCRdb to the early 2020s). About the investigation overall: A total of approximately 230 trial participants underwent TCR sequencing, of whom some 210 received two doses of AZD1222 and about 25 received two doses of the MenACWY control vaccine. Trial participants were enrolled into age subgroups of 18-55, 56-69 and 70-plus years, which contained about 150, 28 and 57 TCR-sequenced participants, respectively.

Worth noting for this clone: Its antigen remains undetermined. There are no base qualities to consult, and no much larger clone falls within one base.

This specimen's time point label, per the study, means: sample from adult after SARS-CoV-2 infection, after symptom onset. A couple of convalescent COVID-19 patients, sampled after symptom onset from adults with prior SARS-CoV-2 infection, were also TCR-sequenced for comparison. The CDR3 regions of human TCRbeta chains were analyzed by immunosequencing. For the original study's pipeline: TCRs in the repertoires were compared against a reference library of SARS-CoV-2-specific TCRs that had been generated with the MIRA antigen-specificity platform. Breadth was defined as the fraction of unique TCRs that were SARS-CoV-2-associated, and depth was defined as the fraction of total T cells that were SARS-CoV-2-associated. Each spike-specific TCR was assigned to its reactive spike region and to a CD4 or CD8 class using the MIRA data. Log10-transformed breadth and depth values were compared by one-way ANOVA with Sidak's multiple comparisons tests. The table was pulled from immuneACCESS by TCRdb, which kept in-frame rearrangements only. Such tables lose some clones; where checked, under half of the loss comes from unresolved V genes, and the rest has no known cause. Clone size and V and J calls were adopted from that table, with D and trimming inferred from the DNA. The sample table lists some 150,000 clones, more than 85% of them with a count of one. Together, the top ten hold 6.9% of the sample.

The research as a whole found: Nearly half of unique spike-specific TCRs reportedly recognized epitopes outside regions mutated in the B.1.351 and B.1.1.7 variants. Participants were mostly white British and included more females than males, and it was suggested by the authors that clonal diversity may have been underestimated. No day 14 peak-response samples were available, so repertoires were characterized only after the peak T cell response. The whole spike protein was spanned by vaccine-associated CD4 TCRs, and dominant responses were seen in regions 160-218 and 743-854. Conclusions about previously exposed vaccinees are limited because only five to seven AZD1222 recipients were SARS-CoV-2 seropositive at baseline. In the small 56-69-year group, the increase in depth fell short of significance, most likely because of low power. After two AZD1222 doses, spike-specific TCR breadth and depth were significantly higher than at day 0 and than in MenACWY recipients.

At the junction V is shortened by 3 bases and J by 7 bases; bases outside the gene matches: 8. From cysteine to phenylalanine, the CDR3 is 14 amino acids long. The DNA shown is the 42-base CDR3, in frame from base 1. The CDR1 and CDR2 encoded by the germline V gene are SNHLY and FYNNEI. This sample comprised peripheral blood, obtained after recovery from COVID-19. The sequence joins TRBV2 to TRBJ2-7, with TRBD1 identical over 8 junction bases. The TCR was taken from an adult who had recovered from COVID-19. The CDR3 in this case is CASSDRGRFSEQYF. Read as DNA, the sequence is TGTGCCAGCAGTGACAGGGGGCGTTTTTCGGAGCAGTACTTC.